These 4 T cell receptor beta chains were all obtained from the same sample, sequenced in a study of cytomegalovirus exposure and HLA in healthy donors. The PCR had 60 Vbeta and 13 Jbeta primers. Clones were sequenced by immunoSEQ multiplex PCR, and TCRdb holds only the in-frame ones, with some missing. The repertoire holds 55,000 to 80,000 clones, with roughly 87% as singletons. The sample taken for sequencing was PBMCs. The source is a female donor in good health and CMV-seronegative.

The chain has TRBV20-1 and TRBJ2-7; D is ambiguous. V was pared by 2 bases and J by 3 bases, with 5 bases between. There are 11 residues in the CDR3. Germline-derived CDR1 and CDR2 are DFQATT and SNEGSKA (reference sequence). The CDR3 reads CSARPYYEQYF. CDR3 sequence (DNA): TGCAGTGCTAGACCCTACTACGAGCAGTACTTC.

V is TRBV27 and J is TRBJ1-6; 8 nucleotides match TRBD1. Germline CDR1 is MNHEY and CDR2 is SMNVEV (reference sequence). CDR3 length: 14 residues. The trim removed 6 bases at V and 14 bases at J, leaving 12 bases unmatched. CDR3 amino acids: CASSPRDRPTSLHF. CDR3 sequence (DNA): TGTGCCAGCAGCCCCCGGGACAGGCCCACGTCCCTCCACTTT.

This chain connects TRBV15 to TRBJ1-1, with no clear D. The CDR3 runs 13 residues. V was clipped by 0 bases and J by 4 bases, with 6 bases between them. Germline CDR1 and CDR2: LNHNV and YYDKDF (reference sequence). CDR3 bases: TGTGCCACCAGCAGAGACCCGAGCACTGAAGCTTTCTTT. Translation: CATSRDPSTEAFF.

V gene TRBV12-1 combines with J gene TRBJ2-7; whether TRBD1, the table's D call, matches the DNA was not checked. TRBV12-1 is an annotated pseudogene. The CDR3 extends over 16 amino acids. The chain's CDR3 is CASTTLPSVPSYEQYF. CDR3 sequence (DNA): TGTGCCAGCACCACCCTGCCTTCAGTACCCTCCTACGAGCAGTACTTC.